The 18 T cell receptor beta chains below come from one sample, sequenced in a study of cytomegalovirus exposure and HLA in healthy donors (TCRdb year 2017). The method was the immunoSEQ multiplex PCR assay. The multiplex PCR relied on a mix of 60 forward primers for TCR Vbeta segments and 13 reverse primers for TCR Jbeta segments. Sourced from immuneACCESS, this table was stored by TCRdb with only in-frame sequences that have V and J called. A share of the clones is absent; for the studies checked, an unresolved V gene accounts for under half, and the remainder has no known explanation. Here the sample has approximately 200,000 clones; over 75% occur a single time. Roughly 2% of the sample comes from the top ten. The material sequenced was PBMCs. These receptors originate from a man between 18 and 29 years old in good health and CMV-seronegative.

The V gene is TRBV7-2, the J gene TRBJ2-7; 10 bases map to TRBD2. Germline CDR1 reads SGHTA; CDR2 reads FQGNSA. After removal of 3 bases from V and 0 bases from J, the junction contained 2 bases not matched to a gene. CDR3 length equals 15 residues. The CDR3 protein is CASSFGLAASYEQYF. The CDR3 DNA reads TGTGCCAGCAGCTTCGGACTAGCGGCCTCCTACGAGCAGTACTTC.

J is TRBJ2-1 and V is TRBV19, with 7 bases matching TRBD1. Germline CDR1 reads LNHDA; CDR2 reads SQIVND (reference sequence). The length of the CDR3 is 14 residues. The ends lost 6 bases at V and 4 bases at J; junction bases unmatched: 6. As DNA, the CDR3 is TGTGCCAGTAGCGAAGGGACAGAGTACAATGAGCAGTTCTTC. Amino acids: CASSEGTEYNEQFF.

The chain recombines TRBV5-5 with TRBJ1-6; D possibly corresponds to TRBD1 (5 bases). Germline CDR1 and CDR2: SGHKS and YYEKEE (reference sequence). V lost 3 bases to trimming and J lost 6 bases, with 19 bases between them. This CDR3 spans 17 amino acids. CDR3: CASSSDGTLDANSPLHF. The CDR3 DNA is TGTGCCAGCAGCTCCGACGGGACTCTCGACGCTAATTCACCCCTCCACTTT.

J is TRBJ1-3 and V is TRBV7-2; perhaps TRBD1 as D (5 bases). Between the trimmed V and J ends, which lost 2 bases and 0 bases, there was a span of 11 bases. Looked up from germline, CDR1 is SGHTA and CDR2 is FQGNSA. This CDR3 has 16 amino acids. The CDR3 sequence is CASSLSTGDSGNTIYF. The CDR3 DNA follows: TGTGCCAGCAGCTTATCCACAGGCGACTCTGGAAACACCATATATTTT.

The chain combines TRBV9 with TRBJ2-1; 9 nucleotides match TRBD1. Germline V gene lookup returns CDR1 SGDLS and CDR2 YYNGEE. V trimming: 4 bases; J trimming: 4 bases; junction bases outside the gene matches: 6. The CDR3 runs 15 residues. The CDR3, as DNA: TGTGCCAGCAGCTGGGGGGGACAGGGATACAATGAGCAGTTCTTC. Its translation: CASSWGGQGYNEQFF. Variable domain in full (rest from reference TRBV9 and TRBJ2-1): DSGVTQTPKHLITATGQRVTLRCSPRSGDLSVYWYQQSLDQGLQFLIQYYNGEERAKGNILERFSAQQFPDLHSELNLSSLELGDSALYFCASSWGGQGYNEQFFGPGTRLTVL.

The CDR3 loop is CASSFWPSGRVGGGYNEQFF. As DNA, the CDR3 is TGTGCCAGCAGTTTTTGGCCTAGCGGGAGGGTGGGGGGAGGATACAATGAGCAGTTCTTC. The chain carries TRBV28 and TRBJ2-1, with 12 bases identical to TRBD2. Germline V gene sequence: CDR1 MDHEN, CDR2 SYDVKM. After removal of 3 bases from V and 4 bases from J, the junction contained 16 bases not matched to a gene. The length of the CDR3 is 20 residues.

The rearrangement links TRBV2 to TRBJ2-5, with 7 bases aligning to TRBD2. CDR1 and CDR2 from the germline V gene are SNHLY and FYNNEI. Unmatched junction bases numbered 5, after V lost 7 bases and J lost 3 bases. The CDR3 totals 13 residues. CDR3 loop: CASTRDYEETQYF. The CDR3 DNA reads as TGTGCCAGCACCCGGGACTATGAAGAGACCCAGTACTTC.

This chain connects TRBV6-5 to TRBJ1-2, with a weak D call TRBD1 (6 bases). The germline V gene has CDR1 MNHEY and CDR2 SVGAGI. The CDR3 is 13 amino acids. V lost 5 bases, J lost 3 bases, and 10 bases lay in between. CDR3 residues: CASSPGADYGYTF. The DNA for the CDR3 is TGTGCCAGCAGTCCAGGGGCCGACTATGGCTACACCTTC.

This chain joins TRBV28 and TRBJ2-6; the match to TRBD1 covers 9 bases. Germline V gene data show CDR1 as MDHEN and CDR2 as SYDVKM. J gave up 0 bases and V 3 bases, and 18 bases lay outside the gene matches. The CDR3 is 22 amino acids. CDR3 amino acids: CASSFLKVDRGEKFSGANVLTF. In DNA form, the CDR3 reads TGTGCCAGCAGTTTTCTCAAAGTTGACAGGGGGGAAAAGTTCTCTGGGGCCAACGTCCTGACTTTC.

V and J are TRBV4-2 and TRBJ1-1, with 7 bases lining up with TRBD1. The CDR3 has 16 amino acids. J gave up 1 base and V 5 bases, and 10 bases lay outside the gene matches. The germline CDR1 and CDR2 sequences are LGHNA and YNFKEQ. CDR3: CASSSEVQGTNTEAFF. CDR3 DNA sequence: TGTGCCAGCAGCTCTGAGGTACAGGGGACGAACACTGAAGCTTTCTTT.

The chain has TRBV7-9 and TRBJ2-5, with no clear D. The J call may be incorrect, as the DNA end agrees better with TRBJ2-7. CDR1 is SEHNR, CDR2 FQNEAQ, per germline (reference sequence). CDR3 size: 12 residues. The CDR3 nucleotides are TGTGCCAGCAGCTTAGATAACTACGAGCAGTACTTC. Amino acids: CASSLDNYEQYF.

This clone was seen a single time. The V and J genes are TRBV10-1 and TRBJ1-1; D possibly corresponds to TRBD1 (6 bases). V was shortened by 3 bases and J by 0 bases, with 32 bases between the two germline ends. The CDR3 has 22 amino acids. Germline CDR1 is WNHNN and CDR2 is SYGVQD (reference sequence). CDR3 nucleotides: TGCGCCAGCAGTGATTCGCCGTTGAGGCACAGGGTAATCAAAAAACTGAACACTGAAGCTTTCTTT. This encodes CASSDSPLRHRVIKKLNTEAFF.

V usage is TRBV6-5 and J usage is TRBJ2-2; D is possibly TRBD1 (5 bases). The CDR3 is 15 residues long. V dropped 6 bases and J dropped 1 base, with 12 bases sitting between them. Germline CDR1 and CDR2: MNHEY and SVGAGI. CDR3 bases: TGTGCCAGCAGCCGAACGCAGGGGAACACCGGGGAGCTGTTTTTT. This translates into CASSRTQGNTGELFF.

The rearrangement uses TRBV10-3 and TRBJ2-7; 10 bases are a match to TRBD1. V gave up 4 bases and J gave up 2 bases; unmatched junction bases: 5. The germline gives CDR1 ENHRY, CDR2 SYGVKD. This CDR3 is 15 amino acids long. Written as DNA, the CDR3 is TGTGCCATCAGTGCCCCGGGACAGGGGACCTACGAGCAGTACTTC. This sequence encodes CAISAPGQGTYEQYF.

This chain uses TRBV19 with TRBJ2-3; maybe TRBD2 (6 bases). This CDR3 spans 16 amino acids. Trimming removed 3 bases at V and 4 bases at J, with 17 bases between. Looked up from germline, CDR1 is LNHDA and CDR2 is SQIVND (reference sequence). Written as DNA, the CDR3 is TGTGCCAGTAGTATGACGAGGACTATCGGAGCAGATACGCAGTATTTT. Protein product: CASSMTRTIGADTQYF.

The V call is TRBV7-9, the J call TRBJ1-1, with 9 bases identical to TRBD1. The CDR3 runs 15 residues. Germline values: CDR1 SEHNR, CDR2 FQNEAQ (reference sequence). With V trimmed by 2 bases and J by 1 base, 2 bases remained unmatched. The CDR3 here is CASSLPGQGNTEAFF. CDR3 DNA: TGTGCCAGCAGCTTACCGGGACAGGGGAACACTGAAGCTTTCTTT.

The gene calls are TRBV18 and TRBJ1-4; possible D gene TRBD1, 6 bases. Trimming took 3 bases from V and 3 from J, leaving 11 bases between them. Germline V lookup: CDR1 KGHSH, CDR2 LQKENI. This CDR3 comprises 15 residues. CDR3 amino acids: CASSPEQGSNEKLFF. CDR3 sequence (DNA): TGTGCCAGCTCACCGGAACAGGGTTCTAATGAAAAACTGTTTTTT. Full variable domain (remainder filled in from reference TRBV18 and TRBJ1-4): NAGVMQNPRHLVRRRGQEARLRCSPMKGHSHVYWYRQLPEEGLKFMVYLQKENIIDESGMPKERFSAEFPKEGPSILRIQQVVRGDSAAYFCASSPEQGSNEKLFFGSGTQLSVL.

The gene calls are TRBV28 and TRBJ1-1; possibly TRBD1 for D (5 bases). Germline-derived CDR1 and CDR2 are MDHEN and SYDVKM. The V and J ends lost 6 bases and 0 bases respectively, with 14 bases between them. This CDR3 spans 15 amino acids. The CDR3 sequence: CASSFSGSVNTEAFF. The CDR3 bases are TGTGCCAGCAGCTTCTCAGGGTCTGTGAACACTGAAGCTTTCTTT.